A selection of T cell receptor beta chains follows, all from one sample in a study of blood T cell repertoires in COVID-19. Assay: immunoSEQ multiplex PCR; the TCRdb copy retains only in-frame clones and omits some. The table records over 70,000 clones, roughly 80% of them present only once. What was sequenced was peripheral blood. The receptors stem from a man between 70 and 80 years old who had recovered from COVID-19. Each CDR3 is given with its conserved first and last residue.

j_gene: TRBJ2-2
v_gene: TRBV11-2
CDR3aa: CASSSLDRAPTGELFF

j_gene: TRBJ2-7
v_gene: TRBV4-1
CDR3aa: CASSQELQGLPYEQYF

j_gene: TRBJ2-3
v_gene: TRBV6-5
CDR3aa: CASSRQGASTDTQYF

j_gene: TRBJ2-7
v_gene: TRBV30
CDR3aa: CASSTGSYEQYF

j_gene: TRBJ2-7
v_gene: TRBV6-2/TRBV6-3
CDR3aa: CASSNTLGSSYEQYF

j_gene: TRBJ1-2
v_gene: TRBV3-1/TRBV3-2
CDR3aa: CASSHNLQGRYGYTF

j_gene: TRBJ2-2
v_gene: TRBV5-6
CDR3aa: CASSRRTRGTGELFF

j_gene: TRBJ1-1
v_gene: TRBV3-1/TRBV3-2
CDR3aa: CASSRGGDASEF

j_gene: TRBJ2-3
v_gene: TRBV20-1
CDR3aa: CSAAWTDTQYF

j_gene: TRBJ2-5
v_gene: TRBV5-1
CDR3aa: CASSPAGEGQETQYF

j_gene: TRBJ1-4
v_gene: TRBV9
CDR3aa: CASSLGQENEKLFF

j_gene: TRBJ1-2
v_gene: TRBV7-2
CDR3aa: CASSFDRLTSANYGYTF

j_gene: TRBJ2-3
v_gene: TRBV3-1/TRBV3-2
CDR3aa: CASSQNSGLRNTDTQYF

j_gene: TRBJ2-3
v_gene: TRBV30
CDR3aa: CAWSVGGGDTDTQYF

j_gene: TRBJ2-4
v_gene: TRBV12-3/TRBV12-4
CDR3aa: CASSRDRQNIQYF

j_gene: TRBJ2-7
v_gene: TRBV2
CDR3aa: CASSANSGGFYEQYF

j_gene: TRBJ1-2
v_gene: TRBV19
CDR3aa: CASSMGQGEVIQGGYTF

j_gene: TRBJ2-2
v_gene: TRBV11-2
CDR3aa: CASSQTSTGELFF

j_gene: TRBJ1-3
v_gene: TRBV7-6
CDR3aa: CASSLVGTASSGNTIYF

j_gene: TRBJ1-6
v_gene: TRBV2
CDR3aa: CASRDNQGNSPLHF

j_gene: TRBJ1-1
v_gene: TRBV28
CDR3aa: CASSPAGGLMNTEAFF

j_gene: TRBJ1-4
v_gene: TRBV24-1
CDR3aa: CATSETPGQGDEKLFF

j_gene: TRBJ1-6
v_gene: TRBV7-9
CDR3aa: CASSPVGGNPYNSPLHF

j_gene: TRBJ2-2
v_gene: TRBV27
CDR3aa: CASSPPGLARTGELFF

j_gene: TRBJ1-2
v_gene: TRBV4-3
CDR3aa: CASSQDGQNYGYTF

j_gene: TRBJ2-1
v_gene: TRBV7-7
CDR3aa: CASSLTGQVGNEQFF

j_gene: TRBJ1-1
v_gene: TRBV5-8
CDR3aa: CASSLGQMNTEAFF

j_gene: TRBJ2-5
v_gene: TRBV11-2
CDR3aa: CASSSIGGRAQETQYF

j_gene: TRBJ1-2
v_gene: TRBV6-5
CDR3aa: CASSSLSSYSGYTF

j_gene: TRBJ1-4
v_gene: TRBV28
CDR3aa: CASRGTEGPNEKLFF

j_gene: TRBJ2-7
v_gene: TRBV30
CDR3aa: CAWSVAGGEEQYF

j_gene: TRBJ1-5
v_gene: TRBV3-1/TRBV3-2
CDR3aa: CASSLEDLSKMGNQPQHF

j_gene: TRBJ1-2
v_gene: TRBV19
CDR3aa: CASSAAIEDYYGYTF

j_gene: TRBJ2-1
v_gene: TRBV19
CDR3aa: CASGLAVNNEQFF

j_gene: TRBJ1-5
v_gene: TRBV30
CDR3aa: CAWSVSGGRQPQHF

j_gene: TRBJ2-1
v_gene: TRBV30
CDR3aa: CAWSVRRLAGNNEQFF

j_gene: TRBJ1-1
v_gene: TRBV28
CDR3aa: CASSPPGQGDVTEAFF

j_gene: TRBJ2-1
v_gene: TRBV6-5
CDR3aa: CASSYSGQQQFF

j_gene: TRBJ2-6
v_gene: TRBV7-8
CDR3aa: CASSLSWSGVPGANVLTF

j_gene: TRBJ2-5
v_gene: TRBV19
CDR3aa: CASSHTGLGETQYF

j_gene: TRBJ1-2
v_gene: TRBV6-2/TRBV6-3
CDR3aa: CASSSAGTGGYGYTF

j_gene: TRBJ2-7
v_gene: TRBV6-5
CDR3aa: CASSYEAHRGGYEQYF

j_gene: TRBJ2-2
v_gene: TRBV2
CDR3aa: CASSYQGEDTGELFF

j_gene: TRBJ1-3
v_gene: TRBV7-8
CDR3aa: CASSLFGQGAGSSGNTIYF

j_gene: TRBJ1-3
v_gene: TRBV3-1/TRBV3-2
CDR3aa: CASSQRGNTIYF

j_gene: TRBJ1-2
v_gene: TRBV5-4
CDR3aa: CASSHPGQKGREGYTF

j_gene: TRBJ2-5
v_gene: TRBV19
CDR3aa: CASSDRDQETQYF

j_gene: TRBJ2-7
v_gene: TRBV11-2
CDR3aa: CASSLSGSATYEQYF

j_gene: TRBJ2-1
v_gene: TRBV5-5
CDR3aa: CASSPQQGTYNEQFF

j_gene: TRBJ1-2
v_gene: TRBV28
CDR3aa: CASSGGNYGYTF

j_gene: TRBJ1-2
v_gene: TRBV3-1/TRBV3-2
CDR3aa: CASSSRTGTRGYTF

j_gene: TRBJ1-1
v_gene: TRBV2
CDR3aa: CASSEGAGTEAFF

j_gene: TRBJ2-1
v_gene: TRBV9
CDR3aa: CASSTQPDRGLVFF